Below, one T cell receptor (beta chain) is given with its context. The target antigen is unknown. The junction departs from germline at one end; a sequencing error may be responsible. The CDR3 has 16 amino acids. The data are from a study of glioma-infiltrating T cells. Study-level results: Tissue-blood divergence was below expectation in non-neoplastic patients, above in gliomas.

TCR alpha and beta CDR3 regions were amplified from RNA using iRepertoire nested multiplex PCR. For one-step reverse transcription and amplification, roughly 95-400 ng of tissue mRNA or PBMC total RNA was used. TCRdb reprocessed the multiplex PCR reads with MiXCR, giving one entry per CDR3 protein. The data show 160,000 or so distinct CDR3 sequences, with roughly 45% seen just once and about 5.2% held by the top ten. This chain uses TRBV12-3 or TRBV12-4 with TRBJ2-1; 11 bases map to TRBD2. This receptor was obtained from a human donor with low-grade glioma or glioblastoma, undergoing nonglioma brain surgery, or in good health (not recorded which). Source material: glioma tissue, nonneoplastic brain tissue, or PBMCs (not recorded which). CDR3 residues: CASSFRSSGRNNEQSF. In nucleotides, the CDR3 is TGTGCCAGCAGTTTTCGGTCTAGCGGGAGGAACAATGAGCAGTCCTTC.